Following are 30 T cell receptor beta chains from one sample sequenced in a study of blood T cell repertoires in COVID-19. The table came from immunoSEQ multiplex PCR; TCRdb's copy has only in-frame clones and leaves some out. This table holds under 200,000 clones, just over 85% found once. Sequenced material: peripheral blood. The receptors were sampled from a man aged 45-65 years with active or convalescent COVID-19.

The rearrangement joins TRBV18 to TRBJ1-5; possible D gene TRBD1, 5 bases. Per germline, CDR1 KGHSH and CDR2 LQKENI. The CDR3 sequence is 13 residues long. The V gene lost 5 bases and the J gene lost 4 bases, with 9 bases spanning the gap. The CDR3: CASSFDRNQPQHF. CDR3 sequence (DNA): TGTGCCAGCTCATTCGACAGAAATCAGCCCCAGCATTTT.

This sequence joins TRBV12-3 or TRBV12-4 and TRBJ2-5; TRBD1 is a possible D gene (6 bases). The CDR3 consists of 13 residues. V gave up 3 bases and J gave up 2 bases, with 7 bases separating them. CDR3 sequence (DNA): TGTGCCAGCAGTTTGGGACAACAAGAGACCCAGTACTTC. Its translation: CASSLGQQETQYF.

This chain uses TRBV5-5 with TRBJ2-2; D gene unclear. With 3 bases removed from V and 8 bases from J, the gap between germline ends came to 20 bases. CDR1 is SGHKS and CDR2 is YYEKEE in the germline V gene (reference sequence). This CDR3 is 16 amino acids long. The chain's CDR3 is CASSYLGYAVQGELFF. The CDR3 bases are TGTGCCAGCAGCTACCTAGGCTACGCGGTCCAAGGGGAGCTGTTTTTT.

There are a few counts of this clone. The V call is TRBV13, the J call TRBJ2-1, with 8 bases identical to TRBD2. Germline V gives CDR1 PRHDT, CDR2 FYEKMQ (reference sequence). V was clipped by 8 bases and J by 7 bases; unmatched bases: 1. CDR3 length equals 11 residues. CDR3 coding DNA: TGTGCCAGCGGCGGGGGGAATGAGCAGTTCTTC. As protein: CASGGGNEQFF.

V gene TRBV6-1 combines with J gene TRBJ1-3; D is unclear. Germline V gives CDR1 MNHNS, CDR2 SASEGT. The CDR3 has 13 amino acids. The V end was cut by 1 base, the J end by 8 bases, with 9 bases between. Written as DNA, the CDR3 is TGTGCCAGCAGTGAAGGGCCCGGGGACACCATATATTTT. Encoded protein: CASSEGPGDTIYF.

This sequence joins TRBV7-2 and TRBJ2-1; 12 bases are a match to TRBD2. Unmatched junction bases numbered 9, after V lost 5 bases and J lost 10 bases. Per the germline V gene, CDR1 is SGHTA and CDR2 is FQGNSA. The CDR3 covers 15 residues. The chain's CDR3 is CASSPRLAGDGEQFF. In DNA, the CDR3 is TGTGCCAGCAGCCCGAGACTAGCGGGAGATGGGGAGCAGTTCTTC.

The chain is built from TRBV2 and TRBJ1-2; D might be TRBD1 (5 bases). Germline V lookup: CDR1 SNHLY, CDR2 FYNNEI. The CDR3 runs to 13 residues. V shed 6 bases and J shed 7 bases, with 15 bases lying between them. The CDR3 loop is CASRVSQTVGYTF. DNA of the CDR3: TGTGCCAGCAGAGTGAGCCAGACAGTTGGCTACACCTTC. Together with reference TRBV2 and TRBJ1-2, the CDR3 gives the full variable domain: EPEVTQTPSHQVTQMGQEVILRCVPISNHLYFYWYRQILGQKVEFLVSFYNNEISEKSEIFDDQFSVERPDGSNFTLKIRSTKLEDSAMYFCASRVSQTVGYTFGSGTRLTVV.

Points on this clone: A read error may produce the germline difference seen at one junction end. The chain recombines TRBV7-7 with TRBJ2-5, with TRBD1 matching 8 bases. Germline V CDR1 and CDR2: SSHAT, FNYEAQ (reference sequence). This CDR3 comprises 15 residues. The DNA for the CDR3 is TGTGCTAGCAGCTTAGACAGGGGTTTAGGAGAGACCCAGTACTTC. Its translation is CASSLDRGLGETQYF. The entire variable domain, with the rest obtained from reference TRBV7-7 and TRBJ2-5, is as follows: GAGVSQSPRYKVTKRGQDVTLRCDPISSHATLYWYQQALGQGPEFLTYFNYEAQPDKSGLPSDRFSAERPEGSISTLTIQRTEQRDSAMYRCASSLDRGLGETQYFGPGTRLLVL.

As DNA, the CDR3 is TGTGCCAGCAGCTCCCGGGGGAAGGGGAACACTGAAGCTTTCTTT. Protein: CASSSRGKGNTEAFF. The chain couples TRBV5-6 to TRBJ1-1; D perhaps matches TRBD1 (5 bases). The CDR3 contains 15 residues. Looked up from germline, CDR1 is SGHDT and CDR2 is YYEEEE. The ends were cut back, 3 bases at V and 1 base at J, with 13 bases in the middle.

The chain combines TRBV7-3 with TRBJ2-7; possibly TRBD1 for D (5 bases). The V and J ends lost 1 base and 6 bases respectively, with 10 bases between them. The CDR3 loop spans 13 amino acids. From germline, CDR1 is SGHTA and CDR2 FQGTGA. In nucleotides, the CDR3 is TGTGCCAGCAGCTTAAGGCAGGGATTCGAGCAGTACTTC. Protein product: CASSLRQGFEQYF.

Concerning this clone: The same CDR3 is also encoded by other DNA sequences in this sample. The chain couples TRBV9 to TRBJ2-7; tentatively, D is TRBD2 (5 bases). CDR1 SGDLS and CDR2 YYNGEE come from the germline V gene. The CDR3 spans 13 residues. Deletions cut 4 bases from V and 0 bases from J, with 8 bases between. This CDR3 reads CASSLRDSYEQYF. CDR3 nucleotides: TGTGCCAGCAGCCTTCGGGACTCCTACGAGCAGTACTTC.

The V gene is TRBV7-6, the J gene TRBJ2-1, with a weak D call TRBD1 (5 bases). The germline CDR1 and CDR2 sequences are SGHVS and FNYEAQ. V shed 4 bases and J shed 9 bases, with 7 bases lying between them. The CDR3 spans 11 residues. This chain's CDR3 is CASSSQGEQFF. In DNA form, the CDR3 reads TGTGCCAGCAGCTCCCAGGGTGAGCAGTTCTTC.

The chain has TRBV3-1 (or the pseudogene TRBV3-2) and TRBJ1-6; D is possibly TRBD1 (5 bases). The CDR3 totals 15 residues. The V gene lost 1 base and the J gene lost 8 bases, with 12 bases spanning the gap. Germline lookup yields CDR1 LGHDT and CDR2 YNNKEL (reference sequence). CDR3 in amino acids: CASSQGGRPDSPLHF. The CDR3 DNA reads TGTGCCAGCAGCCAAGGGGGCAGGCCCGATTCACCCCTCCACTTT.

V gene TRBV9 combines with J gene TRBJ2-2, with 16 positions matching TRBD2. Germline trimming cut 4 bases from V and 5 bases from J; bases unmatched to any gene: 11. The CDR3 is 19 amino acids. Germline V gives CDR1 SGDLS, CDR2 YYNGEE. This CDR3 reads CASSPTTGLAGGRTGELFF. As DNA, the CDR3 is TGTGCCAGCAGCCCAACCACGGGACTAGCGGGAGGGCGGACCGGGGAGCTGTTTTTT.

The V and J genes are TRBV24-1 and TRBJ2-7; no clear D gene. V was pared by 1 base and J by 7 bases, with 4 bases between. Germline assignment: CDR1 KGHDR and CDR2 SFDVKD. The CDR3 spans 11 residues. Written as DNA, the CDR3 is TGTGCCACCAGTGATTTCCTTGAGCAGTACTTC. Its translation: CATSDFLEQYF.

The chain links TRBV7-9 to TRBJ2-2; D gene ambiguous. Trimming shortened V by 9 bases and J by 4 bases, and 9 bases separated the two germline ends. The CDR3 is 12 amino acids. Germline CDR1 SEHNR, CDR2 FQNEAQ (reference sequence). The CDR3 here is CASSSGTGELFF. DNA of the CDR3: TGTGCCAGTAGTAGTGGCACCGGGGAGCTGTTTTTT.

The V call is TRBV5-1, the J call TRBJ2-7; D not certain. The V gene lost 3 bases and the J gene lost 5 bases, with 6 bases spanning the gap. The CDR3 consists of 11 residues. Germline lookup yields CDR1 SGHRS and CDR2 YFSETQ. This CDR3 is CASSSYNEQYF. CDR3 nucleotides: TGCGCCAGCAGCTCATACAACGAGCAGTACTTC.

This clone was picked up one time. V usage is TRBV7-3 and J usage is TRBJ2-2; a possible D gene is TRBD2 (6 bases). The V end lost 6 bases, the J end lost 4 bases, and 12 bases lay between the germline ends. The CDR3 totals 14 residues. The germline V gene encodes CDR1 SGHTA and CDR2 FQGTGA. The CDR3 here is CASSTGERTGELFF. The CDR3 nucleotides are TGTGCCAGCAGTACGGGGGAGCGCACCGGGGAGCTGTTTTTT.

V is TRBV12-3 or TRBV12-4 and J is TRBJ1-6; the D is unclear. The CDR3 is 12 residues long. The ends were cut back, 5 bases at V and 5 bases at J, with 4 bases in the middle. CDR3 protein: CASSPNNSPLHF. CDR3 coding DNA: TGTGCCAGCAGTCCCAATAATTCACCCCTCCACTTT.

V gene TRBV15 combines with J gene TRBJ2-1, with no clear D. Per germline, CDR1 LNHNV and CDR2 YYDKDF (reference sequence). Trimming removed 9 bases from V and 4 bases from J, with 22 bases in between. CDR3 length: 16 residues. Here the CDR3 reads CATTTSLTGVYNEQFF. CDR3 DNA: TGTGCCACTACTACCAGCCTCACCGGAGTTTACAATGAGCAGTTCTTC.

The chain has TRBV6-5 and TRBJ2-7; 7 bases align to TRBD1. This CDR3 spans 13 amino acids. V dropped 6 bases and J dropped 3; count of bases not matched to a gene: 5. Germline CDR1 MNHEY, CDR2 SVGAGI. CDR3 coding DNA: TGTGCCAGCAGAGACAGGGTGGGCTACGAGCAGTACTTC. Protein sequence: CASRDRVGYEQYF.

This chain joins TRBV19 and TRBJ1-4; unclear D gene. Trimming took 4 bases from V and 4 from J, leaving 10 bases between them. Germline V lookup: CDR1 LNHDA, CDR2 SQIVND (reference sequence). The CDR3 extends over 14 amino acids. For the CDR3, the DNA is TGTGCCAGTAGTAGTGGGCAGTATAATGAAAAACTGTTTTTT. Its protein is CASSSGQYNEKLFF.

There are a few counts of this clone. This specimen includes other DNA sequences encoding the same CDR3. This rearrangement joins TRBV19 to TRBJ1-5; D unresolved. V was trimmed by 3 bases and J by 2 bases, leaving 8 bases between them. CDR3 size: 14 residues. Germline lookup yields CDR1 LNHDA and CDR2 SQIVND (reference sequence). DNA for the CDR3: TGTGCCAGTAGTATCTGGGGAGGCAATCAGCCCCAGCATTTT. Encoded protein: CASSIWGGNQPQHF. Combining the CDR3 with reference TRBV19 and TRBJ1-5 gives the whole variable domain DGGITQSPKYLFRKEGQNVTLSCEQNLNHDAMYWYRQDPGQGLRLIYYSQIVNDFQKGDIAEGYSVSREKKESFPLTVTSAQKNPTAFYLCASSIWGGNQPQHFGDGTRLSIL.

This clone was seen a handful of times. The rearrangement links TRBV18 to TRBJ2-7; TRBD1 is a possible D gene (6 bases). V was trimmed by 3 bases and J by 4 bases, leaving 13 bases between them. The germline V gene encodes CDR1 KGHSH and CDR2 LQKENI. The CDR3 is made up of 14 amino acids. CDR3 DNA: TGTGCCAGCTCACCCCCGAGGGGGATATACGAGCAGTACTTC. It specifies CASSPPRGIYEQYF.

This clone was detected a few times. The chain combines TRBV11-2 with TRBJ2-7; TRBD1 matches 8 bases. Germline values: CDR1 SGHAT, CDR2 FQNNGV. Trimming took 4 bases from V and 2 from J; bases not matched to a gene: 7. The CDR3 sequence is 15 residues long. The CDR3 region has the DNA TGTGCCAGCAGCTGGCGGGACAGGCCTACCTACGAGCAGTACTTC. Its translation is CASSWRDRPTYEQYF.

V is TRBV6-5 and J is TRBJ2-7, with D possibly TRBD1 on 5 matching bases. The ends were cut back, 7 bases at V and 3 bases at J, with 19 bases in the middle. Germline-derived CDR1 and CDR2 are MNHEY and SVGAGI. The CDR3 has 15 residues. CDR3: CASTQVPRPVYEQYF. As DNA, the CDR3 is TGTGCCAGCACACAGGTCCCGAGGCCCGTCTACGAGCAGTACTTC.

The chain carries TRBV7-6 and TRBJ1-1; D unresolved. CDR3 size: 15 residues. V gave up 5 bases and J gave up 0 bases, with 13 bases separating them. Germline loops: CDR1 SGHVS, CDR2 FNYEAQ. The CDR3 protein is CASSGKTTMNTEAFF. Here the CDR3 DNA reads TGTGCCAGCAGCGGTAAGACGACAATGAACACTGAAGCTTTCTTT.

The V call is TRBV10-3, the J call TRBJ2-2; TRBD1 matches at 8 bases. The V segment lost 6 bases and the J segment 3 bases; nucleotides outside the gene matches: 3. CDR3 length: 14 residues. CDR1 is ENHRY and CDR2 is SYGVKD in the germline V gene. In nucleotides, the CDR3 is TGTGCCATCAGGGGACAGGAGTACACCGGGGAGCTGTTTTTT. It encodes CAIRGQEYTGELFF.

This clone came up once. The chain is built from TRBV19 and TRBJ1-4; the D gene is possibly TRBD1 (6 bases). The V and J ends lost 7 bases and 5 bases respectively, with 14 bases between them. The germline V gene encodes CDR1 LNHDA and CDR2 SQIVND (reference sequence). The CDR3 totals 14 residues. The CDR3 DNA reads TGTGCCAGTAATCTGAAAGGGGGAAATGAAAAACTGTTTTTT. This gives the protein CASNLKGGNEKLFF.

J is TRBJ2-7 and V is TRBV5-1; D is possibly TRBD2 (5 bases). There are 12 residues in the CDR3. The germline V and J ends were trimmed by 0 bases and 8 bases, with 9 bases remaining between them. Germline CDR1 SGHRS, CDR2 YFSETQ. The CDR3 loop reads CASSLEDLKQYF. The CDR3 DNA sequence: TGCGCCAGCAGCTTGGAGGACTTGAAGCAGTACTTC.